This record looks at one T cell receptor (beta chain) sequence and its context. This clone showed up just a few times. Its binding antigen is unknown. Per-base quality was not reported, and no clone a single base away is much larger than it. The data originate from a study of beta chain features in type 1 diabetes (dated 2018 in TCRdb). A note on the overall study: Mean age, gender distribution, total cell number and subset yield were not different between patients and healthy donors. A total of 107,917,701 sorted cells were examined across all samples, and RNA yield correlated strongly with the number of cells per subset. In the study, recently diagnosed type 1 diabetes patients and matched healthy donors were compared on the TCRB repertoires of their sorted circulating CD4+ T cell subsets. Regulatory and stem cell-like memory subsets were isolated from only 8 patients and roughly 8 healthy donors, whereas naive and central memory subsets came from all 28 donors. Results and caveats for the whole study, not just this receptor: Sequencing cDNA rather than genomic DNA could over-represent highly expressing activated cells, although activation and CD3 levels did not differ between groups. The naive, central memory and regulatory TCRB repertoires appeared to resemble one another more closely among patients than among healthy donors. In all four CD4+ subsets, TCRB CDR3 length was moderately but significantly shorter in type 1 diabetes patients. At VDJ recombination sites, type 1 diabetes patients had fewer insertions and more deleted nucleotides, which implies abnormalities in thymic rearrangement. Because the HLA sub-analyses included only small numbers of individuals, any influence of HLA type on TCRB rearrangement was left unresolved. Shorter templates might have been favored by PCR, but patient and control samples were amplified and corrected together, so both groups would have been affected equally by any skew.

The germline V gene yields MDHEN for CDR1 and SYDVKM for CDR2. From cysteine to phenylalanine, the CDR3 is 15 amino acids long. Only the CDR3 region is kept as DNA, spanning 45 bases read in frame from base 1. Relative to germline, V is missing 5 bases and J is missing 2 bases, with 5 bases of the junction outside any gene match. The entire isolated RNA was reverse transcribed using the High Capacity cDNA Reverse Transcription Kit, and thus expressed TCRB transcripts were sequenced. Naive, central memory and regulatory T cell samples underwent deep immunoSEQ sequencing, averaging roughly 3.5 million total reads per sample. After sorted cells were lysed in RLT buffer, RNA was extracted with DNase-treated RNeasy Micro or Mini kits, with the choice depending on cell number. Each cell subset was processed on its own to prevent cross-contamination, while patient and healthy donor samples were processed together. The immunoSEQ multiplex PCR was used to amplify TCRB sequences from cDNA, generating 87-bp fragments that spanned the CDR3 region. Sequencing of the amplicons was performed on the Illumina HiSeq platform. In the source study's methods: Synthetic template baselines were used to correct PCR bias computationally, reads within Hamming distance 2 were collapsed, and singletons that could not be merged were discarded. Reads were aligned against IMGT to assign V, D and J genes, CDR3 length and insertions or deletions at six rearrangement sites. Within each subset, clonotype counts were normalized to sorted cell number, and only after that were true diversity and Gini coefficients computed with the tcR R package. The overlap coefficient, calculated on TCRB nucleotide sequences, was used to quantify repertoire sharing. TCRdb stores this immuneACCESS table with in-frame sequences only. Part of the clones is absent; in the studies checked, under half of the shortfall reflects unresolved V genes, and no reason is known for the rest. V, J and clone size were drawn from that table, and D and trimming were deduced from the DNA. The sample data list roughly 100,000 clones, and over 25% of these were observed just once. Clones ranked in the top ten supply roughly 0.5% of the sample.

From each donor, a single peripheral blood sample of 100 to 150 mL on average was drawn into heparinised tubes. Naive, central memory, regulatory and stem cell-like memory CD4+ T cells were sorted on a BD FACSAria II using a panel including CD45RO, CCR7, CD25, CD127, CD95 and CD27. Purity was above 95% for every sorted population. Right away, PBMCs were isolated by Lymphoprep density gradient centrifugation and were stained directly, with no culture step. So that batch effects would be minimized, each experiment stained and sorted samples in pairs, pairing one healthy donor with one patient. The sequence links TRBV28 to TRBJ1-5, with 8 central nucleotides matching TRBD1. Sample: central memory CD4+ T cells from blood. The clonotype comes from a woman in her late teens or twenties with type 1 diabetes. The nucleotide sequence is given as TGTGCCAGCAGTGGGGCAGGGGGCGGCAATCAGCCCCAGCATTTT. It is translated as CASSGAGGGNQPQHF.